This entry lists 7 T cell receptor beta chains sequenced from one sample in a study of siplizumab effects on memory and regulatory T cells. The assay was immunoSEQ multiplex PCR, and TCRdb's table has in-frame clones only and misses some. The table has some 100,000 clones, around 93% seen once. Input material: non-Treg CD4+ T cells sorted from blood. The source of these receptors is a human donor in good health.

There are a few counts of this clone. The V and J genes are TRBV7-3 and TRBJ1-2, with D possibly being TRBD1 (5 bases). This CDR3 has 14 residues. CDR1 is SGHTA and CDR2 is FQGTGA in the germline V gene. The germline V and J ends were trimmed by 5 bases and 8 bases, with 18 bases remaining between them. The CDR3 nucleotides read TGTGCCAGCAGCCCAGGGCATCCTATGGAGGGCTACACCTTC. Its protein is CASSPGHPMEGYTF. Full variable domain (rest looked up from reference TRBV7-3 and TRBJ1-2): GAGVSQTPSNKVTEKGKYVELRCDPISGHTALYWYRQSLGQGPEFLIYFQGTGAADDSGLPNDRFFAVRPEGSVSTLKIQRTERGDSAVYLCASSPGHPMEGYTFGSGTRLTVV.

V and J are TRBV15 and TRBJ1-3, with a tentative D call TRBD1 (6 bases). CDR1 LNHNV and CDR2 YYDKDF come from the germline V gene (reference sequence). This CDR3 is built from 16 residues. Trimming cost V 5 bases and J 0 bases, with 14 bases left between them. CDR3 sequence (DNA): TGTGCCACCAGCTTGGACAGCCTAAGCTCTGGAAACACCATATATTTT. This codes for CATSLDSLSSGNTIYF.

This clone was seen only a few times. The chain employs TRBV29-1 and TRBJ1-1, with D unclear. This CDR3 has 10 residues. Trimming stripped 6 bases from V and 1 base from J, with 3 bases between. Looked up from germline, CDR1 is SQVTM and CDR2 is ANQGSEA. CDR3 loop: CSVKNTEAFF. The CDR3 DNA reads TGCAGCGTAAAGAACACTGAAGCTTTCTTT.

The chain has TRBV4-1 and TRBJ1-2; D is perhaps TRBD1 (6 bases). This CDR3 has 16 residues. Germline V gives CDR1 MGHRA, CDR2 YSYEKL. The V and J ends lost 4 bases and 2 bases respectively, with 17 bases between them. CDR3 sequence (DNA): TGCGCCAGCAGCCCCATAGGGGGGGGATCCAACTATGGCTACACCTTC. Translated: CASSPIGGGSNYGYTF.

This clone showed up just once. The genes are TRBV6-5 and TRBJ2-7; 11 bases are a match to TRBD2. CDR3 size: 15 residues. The V gene end was trimmed by 6 bases and the J gene end by 3 bases; junction bases not matched to a gene: 7. CDR1 is MNHEY, CDR2 SVGAGI, per germline. The CDR3 protein is CASRATSGTRYEQYF. The DNA of the CDR3 is TGTGCCAGCAGAGCGACTAGCGGGACGCGCTACGAGCAGTACTTC.

The chain joins TRBV18 to TRBJ1-5; 8 nucleotides agree with TRBD1. Per germline, CDR1 KGHSH and CDR2 LQKENI. This CDR3 has 16 residues. Unmatched junction bases numbered 4, after V lost 0 bases and J lost 3 bases. The CDR3 is CASSPPQGAFNQPQHF. The CDR3 nucleotides read TGTGCCAGCTCACCACCCCAGGGGGCCTTCAATCAGCCCCAGCATTTT.

In this sample, this clone turned up once. This chain links TRBV28 with TRBJ2-2; TRBD2 might be the D (5 bases). The CDR3 extends over 12 amino acids. The V and J ends lost 7 bases and 9 bases respectively, with 12 bases between them. Germline-derived CDR1 and CDR2 are MDHEN and SYDVKM. The CDR3 spells CASTAGWRELFF. DNA for the CDR3: TGTGCCAGCACGGCGGGTTGGCGGGAGCTGTTTTTT.